A single sample is the source of the 12 T cell receptor beta chains below, sequenced in a study of shared clonotypes between healthy human individuals (dated by TCRdb to the early 2020s). Library construction relied on the immunoSEQ multiplex PCR assay. This immuneACCESS table, as held by TCRdb, lists in-frame sequences with V and J called but not all clones. Of the missing ones, under half trace to an unresolved V gene in checked studies; the others have no known cause. For this sample there are 2 million to 3 million clones; under 95% appear just once. Roughly 0.36% of the sample goes to the ten largest clones. Sequenced material: naive CD4+ T cells from PBMCs. The cell subset or site label, as the study defines it: CD45RA+ positively selected. The source is a man between 18 and 35 years old in good health. Some clones in this sample may be carry-over from other donors' samples.

In its sample, this clone was seen once. The gene calls are TRBV11-1 and TRBJ2-1; no firm D call. The V gene's germline CDR1 is SGHAT and CDR2 FQDESV (reference sequence). Between the trimmed V and J ends, which lost 4 bases and 8 bases, there was a span of 15 bases. This CDR3 has 14 amino acids. CDR3 loop: CASSSRARGDEQFF. In DNA, the CDR3 is TGTGCCAGCAGCTCGCGAGCTAGAGGCGATGAGCAGTTCTTC.

There are a few counts of this clone. Other DNA sequences in this sample translate to the same CDR3. The chain links TRBV19 to TRBJ1-2; D gene unclear. Germline V gene lookup returns CDR1 LNHDA and CDR2 SQIVND (reference sequence). The CDR3 consists of 12 residues. Trimming took 1 base from V and 3 from J, leaving 3 bases between them. The CDR3 region has the DNA TGTGCCAGTAGTATAGGGGACTATGGCTACACCTTC. Amino acid sequence: CASSIGDYGYTF.

V gene TRBV11-2 combines with J gene TRBJ2-1; TRBD2 is a possible D gene (5 bases). The CDR3 is 14 amino acids. Between the trimmed V and J ends, which lost 1 base and 3 bases, there was a span of 7 bases. Germline CDR1 reads SGHAT; CDR2 reads FQNNGV. CDR3 DNA sequence: TGTGCCAGCAGCTTAGTGGGAGTCTACAATGAGCAGTTCTTC. Protein product: CASSLVGVYNEQFF.

The chain has TRBV7-9 and TRBJ2-1; D uncertain. This CDR3 comprises 15 residues. Germline V lookup: CDR1 SEHNR, CDR2 FQNEAQ (reference sequence). Trimming cost V 2 bases and J 3 bases, with 11 bases left between them. Here the CDR3 DNA reads TGTGCCAGCAGCTTAATTGACCCTAACTACAATGAGCAGTTCTTC. It specifies CASSLIDPNYNEQFF.

This chain uses TRBV6-5 with TRBJ1-5; tentatively, D is TRBD1 (5 bases). This CDR3 contains 13 residues. Germline V gene lookup returns CDR1 MNHEY and CDR2 SVGAGI. Trimming left V 6 bases short and J 3 bases short, with 9 bases between. The CDR3 DNA follows: TGTGCCAGCAGCTCAGGGTACAATCAGCCCCAGCATTTT. This gives the protein CASSSGYNQPQHF.

The rearrangement joins TRBV5-8 to TRBJ2-7, with D perhaps being TRBD1 or TRBD2 (5 bases each). The length of the CDR3 is 19 residues. V lost 4 bases to trimming and J lost 0 bases, with 26 bases between them. Germline assignment: CDR1 SGHTS and CDR2 YDEGEE. The CDR3 loop reads CASSIRTGTITLSSYEQYF. DNA of the CDR3: TGTGCCAGCAGCATCCGAACCGGGACCATTACCTTGAGCTCCTACGAGCAGTACTTC.

This clone was found once. The chain links TRBV6-5 to TRBJ2-1; the match to TRBD2 covers 10 bases. The J segment lost 4 bases and the V segment lost 6 bases, leaving 9 bases of the junction unmatched. CDR1 and CDR2 (germline): MNHEY, SVGAGI. This CDR3 comprises 16 residues. CDR3 bases: TGTGCCAGCAGCTACCTAAGCGGGGGGGGTTACAATGAGCAGTTCTTC. It codes for CASSYLSGGGYNEQFF.

The V and J genes are TRBV29-1 and TRBJ2-5; 10 bases map to TRBD2. The J call may be incorrect, as the DNA end agrees better with TRBJ2-7. The CDR3 runs to 15 residues. CDR1 SQVTM and CDR2 ANQGSEA come from the germline V gene. The CDR3 DNA is TGCAGCGTTGAAGATCGAGCTAGCGGGAGCTACGAGCAGTACTTC. Amino acids: CSVEDRASGSYEQYF.

The chain combines TRBV19 with TRBJ1-2; D is uncertain. V dropped 10 bases and J dropped 3 bases, with 12 bases sitting between them. Germline lookup yields CDR1 LNHDA and CDR2 SQIVND (reference sequence). The length of the CDR3 is 12 residues. The CDR3, as DNA: TGTGCCACCACCACATTGGACTATGGCTACACCTTC. It encodes CATTTLDYGYTF.

The genes are TRBV15 and TRBJ2-7, with 9 bases lining up with TRBD2. The V gene's germline CDR1 is LNHNV and CDR2 YYDKDF (reference sequence). V lost 3 bases to trimming and J lost 4 bases; unmatched junction nucleotides: 7. This CDR3 region has 15 residues. CDR3 residues: CATSSLSSGKYEQYF. The CDR3 DNA sequence: TGTGCCACCAGCAGCTTATCTAGCGGGAAGTACGAGCAGTACTTC. Complete variable domain (other parts from reference TRBV15 and TRBJ2-7): DAMVIQNPRYQVTQFGKPVTLSCSQTLNHNVMYWYQQKSSQAPKLLFHYYDKDFNNEADTPDNFQSRRPNTSFCFLDIRSPGLGDTAMYLCATSSLSSGKYEQYFGPGTRLTVT.

The table lists this clone with a few counts. V usage is TRBV18 and J usage is TRBJ2-2, with 7 bases matching TRBD1. Per germline, CDR1 KGHSH and CDR2 LQKENI. With 3 bases clipped from V and 5 bases from J, the junction kept 6 bases outside the gene matches. The CDR3 is 15 amino acids. The CDR3, as DNA: TGTGCCAGCTCACCTCGGGACAGTTCGACCGGGGAGCTGTTTTTT. Protein product: CASSPRDSSTGELFF. The entire variable domain, with the rest obtained from reference TRBV18 and TRBJ2-2, is as follows: NAGVMQNPRHLVRRRGQEARLRCSPMKGHSHVYWYRQLPEEGLKFMVYLQKENIIDESGMPKERFSAEFPKEGPSILRIQQVVRGDSAAYFCASSPRDSSTGELFFGEGSRLTVL.

The chain couples TRBV6-1 to TRBJ2-3; D possibly corresponds to TRBD2 (5 bases). Trimming left V 5 bases short and J 0 bases short, with 6 bases between. Germline CDR1 and CDR2: MNHNS and SASEGT. There are 13 residues in the CDR3. CDR3 sequence (DNA): TGTGCCAGCAGTCCGGGGAGCACAGATACGCAGTATTTT. Translating gives CASSPGSTDTQYF.